These T cell receptor beta chains were read from a single sample in a study of a mutant IDH1 vaccine in newly diagnosed glioma. Only in-frame clones appear in the TCRdb table, and some are missing; sequencing was by immunoSEQ multiplex PCR. Among 70,000 or so clones listed, around nine tenths were seen once. Their antigens are not known. The sample was PBMCs, taken from a glioma patient whose treatment included an IDH1 peptide vaccine. All receptors come from a man aged 30 to 39 with glioma. Both conserved end residues are part of each CDR3. The D gene is left open where the match is weak. Expanded clones are given a class, and other clones once, few, many or no size at all.

clone_size	j_call	v_call	d_call	cdr3_nt	cdr3_aa
-	TRBJ2-6	TRBV6-1	-	TGTGCCAGCACTAACAGGGTACCTGGGGCCAACGTCCTGACTTTC	CASTNRVPGANVLTF
few	TRBJ2-1	TRBV28	-	TGTGCCAGCAGTTTGACTATAGCATGGCGGGACGATTTAGTAGGAGCTTACAATGAGCAGTTCTTC	CASSLTIAWRDDLVGAYNEQFF
-	TRBJ1-4	TRBV4-1	-	TGCGCCAGCAGCCAAGATCCCAGGGACGGACCTAATGAAAAACTGTTTTTT	CASSQDPRDGPNEKLFF
-	TRBJ2-2	TRBV7-6	-	TGTGCCAGCAGCTTAGAACGGACCACCGGGGAGCTGTTTTTT	CASSLERTTGELFF
-	TRBJ2-7	TRBV4-1	TRBD1	TGCGCCAGCAGCCGGACAGGGGACGAGCAGTACTTC	CASSRTGDEQYF
few	TRBJ1-1	TRBV9	TRBD1	TGTGCCAGCAGCACCCAGGGGGCTTGGAACACTGAAGCTTTCTTT	CASSTQGAWNTEAFF
few	TRBJ1-1	TRBV29-1	TRBD1	TGCAGCGTTGAAAGGAGACAGGGAGGTGAAGCTTTCTTT	CSVERRQGGEAFF
-	TRBJ1-1	TRBV18	-	TGTGCCAGCTCACCGGGATCTACCGAAGCTTTCTTT	CASSPGSTEAFF
-	TRBJ2-7	TRBV30	-	TGTGCCTGGAGTATCGCCGGGCCCCCTGTGTACTTC	CAWSIAGPPVYF
-	TRBJ2-5	TRBV7-6	TRBD2	TGTGCCAGCAGCTTAGCAGCGGCTAGCGGGGGGGCGTCCCAGTACTTC	CASSLAAASGGASQYF
medium-sized	TRBJ1-2	TRBV10-3	-	TGTGCCATCAGTGAGTCAGGTGGGGTCTACTATGGCTACACCTTC	CAISESGGVYYGYTF
few	TRBJ2-7	TRBV5-1	-	TGCGCCAGCAGCCTACAGGGCGCCTACGAGCAGTACTTC	CASSLQGAYEQYF
-	TRBJ2-7	TRBV19	-	TGTGCCAGTAGTATATCGACAGCATCCTACGAGCAGTACTTC	CASSISTASYEQYF
-	TRBJ1-1	TRBV5-1	-	TGCGCCAGCAGCTTCGGGACTCCCATGGGGGACACTGAAGCTTTCTTT	CASSFGTPMGDTEAFF
-	TRBJ2-1	TRBV19	-	TGTGCCAGCGGCGCTAGGGGCTGGGACAATGAGCAGTTCTTC	CASGARGWDNEQFF
-	TRBJ2-4	TRBV19	-	TGTGCCAGTAGTATCGGCGGCAGGGAAAACATTCAGTACTTC	CASSIGGRENIQYF